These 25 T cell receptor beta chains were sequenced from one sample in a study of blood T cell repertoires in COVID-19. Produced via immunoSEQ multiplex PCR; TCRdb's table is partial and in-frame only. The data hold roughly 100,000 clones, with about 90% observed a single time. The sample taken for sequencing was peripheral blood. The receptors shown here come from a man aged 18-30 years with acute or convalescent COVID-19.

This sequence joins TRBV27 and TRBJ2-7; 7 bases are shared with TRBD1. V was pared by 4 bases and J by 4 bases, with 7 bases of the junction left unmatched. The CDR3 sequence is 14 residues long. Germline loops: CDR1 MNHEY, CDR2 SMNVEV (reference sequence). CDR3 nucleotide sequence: TGTGCCAGCAGTTCAGGGGGAGTGCGATACGAGCAGTACTTC. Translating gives CASSSGGVRYEQYF.

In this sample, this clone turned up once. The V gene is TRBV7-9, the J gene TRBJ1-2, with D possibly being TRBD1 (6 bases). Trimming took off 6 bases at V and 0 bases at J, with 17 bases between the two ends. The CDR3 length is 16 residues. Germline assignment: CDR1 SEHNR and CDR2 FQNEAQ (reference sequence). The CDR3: CASSSRGHMTNYGYTF. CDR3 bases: TGTGCCAGCAGTTCTAGGGGACACATGACTAACTATGGCTACACCTTC.

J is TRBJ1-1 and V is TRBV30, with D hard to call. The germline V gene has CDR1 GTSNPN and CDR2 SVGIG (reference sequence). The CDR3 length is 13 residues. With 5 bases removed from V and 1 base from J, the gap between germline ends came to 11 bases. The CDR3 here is CAWLPRGNTEAFF. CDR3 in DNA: TGTGCCTGGCTCCCCCGAGGGAACACTGAAGCTTTCTTT.

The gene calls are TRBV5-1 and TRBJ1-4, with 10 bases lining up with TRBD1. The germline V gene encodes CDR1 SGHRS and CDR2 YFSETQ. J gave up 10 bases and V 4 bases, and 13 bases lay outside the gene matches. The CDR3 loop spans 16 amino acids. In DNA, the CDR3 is TGCGCCAGCAGCCTAAGGGACAGGGGCTCGTTGGGAAAACTGTTTTTT. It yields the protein CASSLRDRGSLGKLFF.

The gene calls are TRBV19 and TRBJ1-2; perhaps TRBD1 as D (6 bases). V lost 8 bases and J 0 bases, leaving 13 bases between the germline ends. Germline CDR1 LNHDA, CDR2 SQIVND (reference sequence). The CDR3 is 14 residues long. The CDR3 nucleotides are TGTGCCAGTGAGTTCGGACAGTCTAACTATGGCTACACCTTC. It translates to CASEFGQSNYGYTF.

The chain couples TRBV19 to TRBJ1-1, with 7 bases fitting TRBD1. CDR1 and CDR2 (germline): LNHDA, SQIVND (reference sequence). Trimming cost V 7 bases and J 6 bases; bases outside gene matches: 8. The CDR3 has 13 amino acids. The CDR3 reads CASKNRGPAEAFF. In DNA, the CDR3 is TGTGCCAGTAAGAACAGGGGCCCCGCTGAAGCTTTCTTT.

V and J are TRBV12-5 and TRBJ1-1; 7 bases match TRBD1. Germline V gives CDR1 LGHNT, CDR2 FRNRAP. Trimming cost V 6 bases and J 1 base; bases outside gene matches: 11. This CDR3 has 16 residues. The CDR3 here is CASGLAQGEENTEAFF. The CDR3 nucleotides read TGTGCTAGTGGGCTGGCCCAGGGGGAAGAGAACACTGAAGCTTTCTTT. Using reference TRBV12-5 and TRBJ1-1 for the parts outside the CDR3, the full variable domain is DARVTQTPRHKVTEMGQEVTMRCQPILGHNTVFWYRQTMMQGLELLAYFRNRAPLDDSGMPKDRFSAEMPDATLATLKIQPSEPRDSAVYFCASGLAQGEENTEAFFGQGTRLTVV.

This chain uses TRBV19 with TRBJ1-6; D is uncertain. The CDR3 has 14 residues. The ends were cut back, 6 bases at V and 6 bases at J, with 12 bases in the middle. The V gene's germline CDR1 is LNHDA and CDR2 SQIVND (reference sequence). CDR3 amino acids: CASRPRQTNSPLHF. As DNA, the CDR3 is TGTGCCAGTAGGCCCCGACAAACTAATTCACCCCTCCACTTT.

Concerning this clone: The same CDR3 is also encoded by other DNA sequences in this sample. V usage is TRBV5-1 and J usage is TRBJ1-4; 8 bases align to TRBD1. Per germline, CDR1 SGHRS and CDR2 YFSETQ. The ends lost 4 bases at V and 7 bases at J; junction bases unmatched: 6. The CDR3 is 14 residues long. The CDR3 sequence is CASSRGQGSEKLFF. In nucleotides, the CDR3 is TGCGCCAGCAGCAGAGGACAGGGAAGTGAAAAACTGTTTTTT.

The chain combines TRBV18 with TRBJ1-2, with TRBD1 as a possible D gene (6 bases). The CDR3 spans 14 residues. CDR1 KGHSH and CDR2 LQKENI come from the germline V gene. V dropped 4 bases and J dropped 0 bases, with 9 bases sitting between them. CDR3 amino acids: CASSQQGSNYGYTF. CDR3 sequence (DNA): TGTGCCAGCTCACAGCAGGGGTCTAACTATGGCTACACCTTC.

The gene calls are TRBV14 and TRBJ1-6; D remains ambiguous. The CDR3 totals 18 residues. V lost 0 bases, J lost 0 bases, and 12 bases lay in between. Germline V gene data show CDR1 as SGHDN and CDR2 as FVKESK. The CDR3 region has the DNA TGTGCCAGCAGCCAAGAATTGCCAAGCTACTCCTATAATTCACCCCTCCACTTT. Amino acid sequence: CASSQELPSYSYNSPLHF. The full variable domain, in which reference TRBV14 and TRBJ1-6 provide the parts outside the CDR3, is EAGVTQFPSHSVIEKGQTVTLRCDPISGHDNLYWYRRVMGKEIKFLLHFVKESKQDESGMPNNRFLAERTGGTYSTLKVQPAELEDSGVYFCASSQELPSYSYNSPLHFGNGTRLTVT.

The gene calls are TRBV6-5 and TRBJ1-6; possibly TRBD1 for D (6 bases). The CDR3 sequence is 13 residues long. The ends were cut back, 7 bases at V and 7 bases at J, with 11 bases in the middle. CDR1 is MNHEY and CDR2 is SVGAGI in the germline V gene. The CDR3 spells CASMGAPNSPLHF. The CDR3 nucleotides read TGTGCCAGCATGGGGGCGCCGAATTCACCCCTCCACTTT.

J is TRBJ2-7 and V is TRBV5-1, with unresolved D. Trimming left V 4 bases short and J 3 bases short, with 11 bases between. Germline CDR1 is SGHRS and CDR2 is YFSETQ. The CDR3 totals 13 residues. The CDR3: CASSPLTSYEQYF. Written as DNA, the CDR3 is TGCGCCAGCAGCCCTCTAACGAGCTACGAGCAGTACTTC.

CDR3 coding DNA: TGTGCCAGCAGCCGGGACAGGGGGCAGGAGACCCAGTACTTC. It translates to CASSRDRGQETQYF. V and J are TRBV7-2 and TRBJ2-5, with 12 bases fitting TRBD1. The CDR3 has 14 residues. Trimming removed 5 bases from V and 5 bases from J; junction bases left unmatched: 3. Germline CDR1 and CDR2: SGHTA and FQGNSA. Using reference TRBV7-2 and TRBJ2-5 for the parts outside the CDR3, the full variable domain is GAGVSQSPSNKVTEKGKDVELRCDPISGHTALYWYRQSLGQGLEFLIYFQGNSAPDKSGLPSDRFSAERTGGSVSTLTIQRTQQEDSAVYLCASSRDRGQETQYFGPGTRLLVL.

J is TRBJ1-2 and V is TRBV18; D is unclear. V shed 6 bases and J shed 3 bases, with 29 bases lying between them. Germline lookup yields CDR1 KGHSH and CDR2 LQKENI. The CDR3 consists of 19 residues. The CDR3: CASSLGAGSILPSDYGYTF. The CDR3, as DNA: TGTGCCAGCTCTCTAGGCGCCGGGTCGATACTACCATCGGACTATGGCTACACCTTC. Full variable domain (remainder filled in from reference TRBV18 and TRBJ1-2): NAGVMQNPRHLVRRRGQEARLRCSPMKGHSHVYWYRQLPEEGLKFMVYLQKENIIDESGMPKERFSAEFPKEGPSILRIQQVVRGDSAAYFCASSLGAGSILPSDYGYTFGSGTRLTVV.

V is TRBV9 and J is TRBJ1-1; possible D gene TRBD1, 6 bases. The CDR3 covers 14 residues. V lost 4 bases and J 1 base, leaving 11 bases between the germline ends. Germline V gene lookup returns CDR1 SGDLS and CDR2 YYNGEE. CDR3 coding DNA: TGTGCCAGCAGCCTGCGGACAGCGAACACTGAAGCTTTCTTT. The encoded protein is CASSLRTANTEAFF. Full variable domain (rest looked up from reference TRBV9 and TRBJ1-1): DSGVTQTPKHLITATGQRVTLRCSPRSGDLSVYWYQQSLDQGLQFLIQYYNGEERAKGNILERFSAQQFPDLHSELNLSSLELGDSALYFCASSLRTANTEAFFGQGTRLTVV.

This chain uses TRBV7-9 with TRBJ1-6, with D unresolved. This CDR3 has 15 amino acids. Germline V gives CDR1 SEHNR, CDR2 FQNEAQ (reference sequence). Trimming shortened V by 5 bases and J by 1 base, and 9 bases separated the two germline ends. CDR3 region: CASSPSGSYNSPLHF. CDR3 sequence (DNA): TGTGCCAGCAGCCCATCCGGGTCCTATAATTCACCCCTCCACTTT.

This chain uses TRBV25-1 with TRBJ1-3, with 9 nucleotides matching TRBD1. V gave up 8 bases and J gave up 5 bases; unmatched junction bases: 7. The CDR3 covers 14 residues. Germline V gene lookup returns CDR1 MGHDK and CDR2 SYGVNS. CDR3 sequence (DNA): TGTGCCAGCCGCGCGGGACAGGGAAGAAACACCATATATTTT. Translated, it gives CASRAGQGRNTIYF.

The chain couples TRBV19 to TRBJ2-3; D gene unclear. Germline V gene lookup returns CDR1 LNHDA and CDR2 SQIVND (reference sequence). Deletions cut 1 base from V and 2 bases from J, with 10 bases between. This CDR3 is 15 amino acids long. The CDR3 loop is CASSIGADTTDTQYF. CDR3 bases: TGTGCCAGTAGTATAGGGGCAGATACCACAGATACGCAGTATTTT.

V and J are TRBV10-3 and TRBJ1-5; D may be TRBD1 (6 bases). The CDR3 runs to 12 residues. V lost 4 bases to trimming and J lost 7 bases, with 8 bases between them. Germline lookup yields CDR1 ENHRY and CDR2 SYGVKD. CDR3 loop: CAISVQGQPQHF. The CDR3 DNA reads TGTGCCATCAGTGTCCAGGGGCAGCCCCAGCATTTT.

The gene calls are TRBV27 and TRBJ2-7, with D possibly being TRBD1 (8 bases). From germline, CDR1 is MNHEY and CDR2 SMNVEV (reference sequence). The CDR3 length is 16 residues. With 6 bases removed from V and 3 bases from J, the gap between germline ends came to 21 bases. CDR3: CASSPGQGRGGYEQYF. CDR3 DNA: TGTGCCAGCAGCCCAGGACAGGGCCGCGGGGGCTACGAGCAGTACTTC.

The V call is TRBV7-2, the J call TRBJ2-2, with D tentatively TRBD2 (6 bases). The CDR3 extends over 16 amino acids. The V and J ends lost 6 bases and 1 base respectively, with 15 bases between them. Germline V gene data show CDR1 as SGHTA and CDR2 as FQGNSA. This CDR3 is CASSLRVGGNTGELFF. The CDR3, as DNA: TGTGCCAGCAGTTTGAGGGTCGGGGGGAACACCGGGGAGCTGTTTTTT.

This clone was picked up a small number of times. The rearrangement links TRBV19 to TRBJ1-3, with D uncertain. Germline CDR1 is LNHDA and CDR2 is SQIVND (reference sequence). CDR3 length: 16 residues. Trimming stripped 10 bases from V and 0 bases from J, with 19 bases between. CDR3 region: CATTQRTGISGNTIYF. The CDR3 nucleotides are TGTGCCACCACCCAGCGGACGGGGATCTCTGGAAACACCATATATTTT. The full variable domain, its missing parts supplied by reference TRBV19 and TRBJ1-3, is DGGITQSPKYLFRKEGQNVTLSCEQNLNHDAMYWYRQDPGQGLRLIYYSQIVNDFQKGDIAEGYSVSREKKESFPLTVTSAQKNPTAFYLCATTQRTGISGNTIYFGEGSWLTVV.

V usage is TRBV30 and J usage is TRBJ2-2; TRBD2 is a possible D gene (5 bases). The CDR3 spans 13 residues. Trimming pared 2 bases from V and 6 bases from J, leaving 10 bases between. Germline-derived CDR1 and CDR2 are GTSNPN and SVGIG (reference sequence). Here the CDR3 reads CAWSFTSSGELFF. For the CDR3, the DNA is TGTGCCTGGAGTTTCACTAGTTCCGGGGAGCTGTTTTTT.

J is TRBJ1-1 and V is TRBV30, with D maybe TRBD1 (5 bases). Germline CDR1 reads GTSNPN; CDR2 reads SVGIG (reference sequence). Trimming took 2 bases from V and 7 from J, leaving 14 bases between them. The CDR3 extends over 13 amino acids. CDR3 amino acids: CAWSPSPGNEAFF. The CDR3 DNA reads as TGTGCCTGGAGTCCATCACCAGGGAATGAAGCTTTCTTT.